Below are 10 T cell receptor beta chains sequenced from a single sample in a study of early T cells in non-severe SARS-CoV-2 infection. MiXCR was run by TCRdb on the 5' RACE reads, yielding one entry per CDR3 protein. The sample yields tens of thousands of distinct CDR3 sequences, about an eighth seen once. Sequencing input: whole blood. Receptors originate from an adult who was a healthcare worker with PCR-confirmed SARS-CoV-2 infection or an uninfected control (not recorded which).

The table lists this clonotype with many counts. This sequence joins TRBV11-3 and TRBJ1-1; unclear D gene. CDR3 length equals 14 residues. The germline CDR1 and CDR2 sequences are SGHNT and YENEEA. V gave up 1 base and J gave up 8 bases, with 14 bases separating them. CDR3 DNA: TGTGCCAGCAGCTTAGGGGCCGCGCCGGGAGAAGCTTTCTTT. Translated: CASSLGAAPGEAFF.

This clonotype has a count of ten or more. V usage is TRBV5-5 and J usage is TRBJ1-1, with D unresolved. Trimming removed 0 bases at V and 2 bases at J, with 20 bases between. There are 18 residues in the CDR3. Germline CDR1 SGHKS, CDR2 YYEKEE (reference sequence). CDR3 DNA sequence: TGTGCCAGCAGCTTGGCCGAAGGGCTACTGGGGTTTAACACTGAAGCTTTCTTT. It is translated as CASSLAEGLLGFNTEAFF. The full variable domain, completed using reference TRBV5-5 and TRBJ1-1, is DAGVTQSPTHLIKTRGQQVTLRCSPISGHKSVSWYQQVLGQGPQFIFQYYEKEERGRGNFPDRFSARQFPNYSSELNVNALLLGDSALYLCASSLAEGLLGFNTEAFFGQGTRLTVV.

J is TRBJ1-1 and V is TRBV13; the D is unclear. The length of the CDR3 is 15 residues. Germline V gives CDR1 PRHDT, CDR2 FYEKMQ (reference sequence). V gave up 2 bases and J gave up 1 base, with 11 bases separating them. The CDR3 DNA sequence: TGTGCCAGCAGCTTAAGGGCGGGGAAGAACACTGAAGCTTTCTTT. It codes for CASSLRAGKNTEAFF. Based on the CDR3 plus reference TRBV13 and TRBJ1-1, the full variable domain is AAGVIQSPRHLIKEKRETATLKCYPIPRHDTVYWYQQGPGQDPQFLISFYEKMQSDKGSIPDRFSAQQFSDYHSELNMSSLELGDSALYFCASSLRAGKNTEAFFGQGTRLTVV.

This clonotype was recorded many times. The J gene is TRBJ2-2, the V gene TRBV3-1, with TRBD1 matching over 10 bases. Germline lookup yields CDR1 LGHDT and CDR2 YNNKEL (reference sequence). V was pared by 1 base and J by 6 bases, with 14 bases of the junction left unmatched. The CDR3 totals 19 residues. CDR3: CASSQGRQGAHQVAGELFF. CDR3 sequence (DNA): TGTGCCAGCAGCCAAGGTCGACAGGGGGCACACCAGGTAGCCGGGGAGCTGTTTTTT.

This clonotype was seen ten or more times. The chain couples TRBV7-9 to TRBJ2-7; D perhaps matches TRBD2 (6 bases). The CDR3 consists of 13 residues. CDR1 is SEHNR and CDR2 is FQNEAQ in the germline V gene (reference sequence). V gave up 6 bases and J gave up 4 bases, with 13 bases separating them. DNA of the CDR3: TGTGCCAGCAGTCCTGCCGGGAGATACGAGCAGTACTTC. Residues: CASSPAGRYEQYF.

The chain carries TRBV24-1 and TRBJ2-2; perhaps TRBD1 as D (5 bases). V gave up 0 bases and J gave up 4 bases, with 11 bases separating them. The germline V gene encodes CDR1 KGHDR and CDR2 SFDVKD. The CDR3 runs 16 residues. CDR3 DNA: TGTGCCACCAGTGATTTGCGAGACAGATTCACCGGGGAGCTGTTTTTT. Its protein product is CATSDLRDRFTGELFF.

As concerns this clonotype: The germline gene is not matched at one end of the junction; a read error may be the cause. V gene TRBV6-6 combines with J gene TRBJ1-1; TRBD1 agrees at 8 bases. Germline CDR1 reads MNHNY; CDR2 reads SVGAGI (reference sequence). This CDR3 contains 14 residues. CDR3 sequence reads: CASSLQGDDTEVFF. As DNA, the CDR3 is TGTGCCAGCAGCTTACAGGGGGATGACACTGAAGTTTTCTTT.

The V gene is TRBV3-1, the J gene TRBJ1-2; D is perhaps TRBD1 (6 bases). Germline loops: CDR1 LGHDT, CDR2 YNNKEL (reference sequence). Trimming stripped 4 bases from V and 8 bases from J, with 26 bases between. CDR3 length: 17 residues. The CDR3 region is CASSRRPTSRSGDGYTF. The CDR3 DNA reads TGTGCCAGCAGCCGACGTCCGACCAGTAGATCAGGGGACGGCTACACCTTC.

The sample holds many counts of this clonotype. This chain joins TRBV2 and TRBJ2-4; 8 bases match TRBD1. The CDR3 length is 14 residues. Unmatched junction bases numbered 4, after V lost 6 bases and J lost 3 bases. Germline loops: CDR1 SNHLY, CDR2 FYNNEI. DNA of the CDR3: TGTGCCAGCAGATCAGGGGGCGTCAAAAACATTCAGTACTTC. It codes for CASRSGGVKNIQYF.

V and J are TRBV3-1 and TRBJ2-1; TRBD2 matches at 9 bases. With 2 bases clipped from V and 12 bases from J, the junction kept 8 bases outside the gene matches. Germline V gives CDR1 LGHDT, CDR2 YNNKEL (reference sequence). This CDR3 has 14 residues. Here the CDR3 DNA reads TGTGCCAGCAGCCAACCGCTAGCGGGATTAGGGCAGTTCTTC. Amino acids: CASSQPLAGLGQFF.